What follows are 10 T cell receptor beta chains derived from one specimen sequenced in a study of blood T cell repertoires in COVID-19. Profiling relied on immunoSEQ multiplex PCR, and the TCRdb table lists in-frame clones only, not all of them. The sample has roughly 69,000 clones; more than 65% are singletons. The sequenced sample was peripheral blood. The source is a woman aged 45-59 years with acute or convalescent COVID-19.

The chain is built from TRBV7-2 and TRBJ1-6; possibly TRBD1 for D (5 bases). Deletions cut 4 bases from V and 7 bases from J, with 14 bases between. Germline assignment: CDR1 SGHTA and CDR2 FQGNSA. The CDR3 runs 15 residues. The CDR3 coding sequence is TGTGCCAGCAGCTCCGGGGGGGGAAGGAATTCACCCCTCCACTTT. Translated, it gives CASSSGGGRNSPLHF. Full variable domain (rest looked up from reference TRBV7-2 and TRBJ1-6): GAGVSQSPSNKVTEKGKDVELRCDPISGHTALYWYRQSLGQGLEFLIYFQGNSAPDKSGLPSDRFSAERTGGSVSTLTIQRTQQEDSAVYLCASSSGGGRNSPLHFGNGTRLTVT.

About this clone: This may come from a read error, since a much larger clone is one base off. The chain joins TRBV28 to TRBJ1-1; a possible D gene is TRBD1 (6 bases). CDR3 size: 13 residues. The germline V gene encodes CDR1 MDHEN and CDR2 SYDVKM. The V end lost 3 bases, the J end lost 2 bases, and 7 bases lay between the germline ends. CDR3 in DNA: TGTGCCAGCAGTTTCAGGGGTAACACTGAAGCTTTCTTT. Protein: CASSFRGNTEAFF.

The chain joins TRBV2 to TRBJ1-1, with 7 nucleotides matching TRBD1. The CDR3 sequence is 15 residues long. Losses at the gene ends were 6 bases for V and 6 bases for J; bases not matched to a gene: 13. Per the germline V gene, CDR1 is SNHLY and CDR2 is FYNNEI. The CDR3 nucleotides read TGTGCCAGCAGAGGGACAAGGACAGGTAACCCTGAAGCTTTCTTT. The encoded protein is CASRGTRTGNPEAFF.

This sequence joins TRBV9 and TRBJ1-2, with no clear D. The CDR3 is 12 amino acids. Trimming shortened V by 4 bases and J by 4 bases, and 8 bases separated the two germline ends. CDR1 is SGDLS and CDR2 is YYNGEE in the germline V gene. The CDR3 sequence is CASSLDTYGYTF. The CDR3 DNA is TGTGCCAGCAGCCTCGACACCTATGGCTACACCTTC.

The chain uses TRBV18 and TRBJ2-7; 9 positions match TRBD1. J was trimmed by 4 bases and V by 0 bases; bases with no gene match: 4. The CDR3 sequence is 15 residues long. Germline CDR1 and CDR2: KGHSH and LQKENI. CDR3 DNA sequence: TGTGCCAGCTCACCACCCGGGACAGGGCGGTACGAGCAGTACTTC. This codes for CASSPPGTGRYEQYF.

This clone was seen a single time. The chain has TRBV4-3 and TRBJ1-4; 9 bases are shared with TRBD1. Germline V lookup: CDR1 LGHNA, CDR2 YSLEER. The CDR3 has 19 amino acids. Losses at the gene ends were 2 bases for V and 5 bases for J; bases not matched to a gene: 15. Written as DNA, the CDR3 is TGCGCCAGCAGCCAACTTTTACCGGGACAGGGATCATTCAATGAAAAACTGTTTTTT. This gives the protein CASSQLLPGQGSFNEKLFF.

The CDR3 reads CASAAGQGAAGELFF. In DNA, the CDR3 is TGTGCCAGCGCCGCAGGACAGGGGGCCGCCGGGGAGCTGTTTTTT. This chain links TRBV6-5 with TRBJ2-2, with 11 bases aligning to TRBD1. The CDR3 runs 15 residues. With V trimmed by 8 bases and J by 6 bases, 8 bases remained unmatched. Per germline, CDR1 MNHEY and CDR2 SVGAGI.

The chain uses TRBV6-6 and TRBJ2-1, with 9 bases aligning to TRBD2. Germline V gives CDR1 MNHNY, CDR2 SVGAGI (reference sequence). With 4 bases clipped from V and 15 bases from J, the junction kept 13 bases outside the gene matches. There are 14 residues in the CDR3. The CDR3 region is CASSSSASGGTGFF. In DNA, the CDR3 is TGTGCCAGCAGTTCCTCGGCGAGCGGGGGGACGGGGTTCTTC.

The chain links TRBV10-2 to TRBJ1-1; D possibly corresponds to TRBD1 (5 bases). CDR3 length: 13 amino acids. Germline loops: CDR1 WSHSY, CDR2 SAAADI. V lost 5 bases, J lost 4 bases, and 11 bases lay in between. The CDR3 DNA is TGCGCCAGCAGTACTACGGGGGGCACTGAAGCTTTCTTT. This sequence encodes CASSTTGGTEAFF.

The chain employs TRBV6-1 and TRBJ1-1; 10 nucleotides align to TRBD1. The CDR3 consists of 15 residues. V was clipped by 3 bases and J by 3 bases; unmatched bases: 4. Germline V gene lookup returns CDR1 MNHNS and CDR2 SASEGT. This CDR3 reads CASSERTGGYTEAFF. The DNA of the CDR3 is TGTGCCAGCAGTGAGCGGACAGGGGGATACACTGAAGCTTTCTTT.